The 9 T cell receptor beta chains in this list originate from one sample, sequenced in a study of cytomegalovirus exposure and HLA in healthy donors. With 60 Vbeta and 13 Jbeta primers, the PCR was carried out. Profiled with immunoSEQ multiplex PCR; TCRdb holds only in-frame clones, not every one. The profile covers about 200,000 clones, with around 90% appearing a single time and around 0.98% taken by the ten largest. The specimen was PBMCs. Receptor source: a boy aged 2 to 10 in good health and CMV-seronegative.

This chain uses TRBV15 with TRBJ1-1, with D unresolved. Germline loops: CDR1 LNHNV, CDR2 YYDKDF (reference sequence). This CDR3 is built from 15 residues. The ends were cut back, 1 base at V and 1 base at J, with 10 bases in the middle. The CDR3 DNA reads TGTGCCACCAGCAGAGGCTCCGCAGGGAACACTGAAGCTTTCTTT. This translates into CATSRGSAGNTEAFF.

The chain has TRBV30 and TRBJ2-7; possibly TRBD2 for D (7 bases). The ends were cut back, 2 bases at V and 1 base at J, with 12 bases in the middle. Germline CDR1 GTSNPN, CDR2 SVGIG (reference sequence). The CDR3 is made up of 14 amino acids. CDR3 sequence (DNA): TGTGCCTGGAGTACGGGGGGCCCATCCTACGAGCAGTACTTC. Protein product: CAWSTGGPSYEQYF.

The V gene is TRBV6-1, the J gene TRBJ1-1; tentative D call: TRBD1 (6 bases). The V gene's germline CDR1 is MNHNS and CDR2 SASEGT. V gave up 0 bases and J gave up 4 bases, with 15 bases separating them. The CDR3 sequence is 16 residues long. CDR3 nucleotide sequence: TGTGCCAGCAGTGAAGCGGGGGCAGGGAGAACCACTGAAGCTTTCTTT. Its protein product is CASSEAGAGRTTEAFF.

This clone was counted a few times. This sequence joins TRBV25-1 and TRBJ1-2, with TRBD1 matching over 8 bases. J lost 5 bases, V lost 5 bases, and 4 bases had no gene match. The length of the CDR3 is 13 residues. In germline, CDR1 is MGHDK, CDR2 SYGVNS. CDR3 in amino acids: CASSQGAAYGYTF. DNA for the CDR3: TGTGCCAGCAGTCAGGGGGCAGCATATGGCTACACCTTC.

The chain couples TRBV5-8 to TRBJ2-7; D gene unclear. V dropped 0 bases and J dropped 6 bases, with 13 bases sitting between them. The V gene's germline CDR1 is SGHTS and CDR2 YDEGEE. This CDR3 has 14 amino acids. DNA for the CDR3: TGTGCCAGCAGCTTGGCCCGAGGCCTCTCCGAGCAGTACTTC. It is translated as CASSLARGLSEQYF.

The chain carries TRBV5-5 and TRBJ2-5; TRBD1 is a possible D gene (6 bases). The J call is in doubt because the DNA end fits TRBJ2-7 better. Germline V gene lookup returns CDR1 SGHKS and CDR2 YYEKEE (reference sequence). The CDR3 runs 16 residues. The CDR3 protein is CASSLYRARGSYEQYF. The CDR3 DNA sequence: TGTGCCAGCAGCTTATACAGGGCTAGAGGATCCTACGAGCAGTACTTC.

This clone came up once. This chain joins TRBV19 and TRBJ1-2, with D possibly matching TRBD1 (6 bases). The CDR3 runs 13 residues. CDR1 and CDR2 (germline): LNHDA, SQIVND (reference sequence). The germline V and J ends were trimmed by 3 bases and 8 bases, with 13 bases remaining between them. The CDR3 region is CASSMGQGLGYTF. CDR3 DNA sequence: TGTGCCAGTAGTATGGGCCAGGGGTTAGGCTACACCTTC. The whole variable domain, remainder taken from reference TRBV19 and TRBJ1-2, is DGGITQSPKYLFRKEGQNVTLSCEQNLNHDAMYWYRQDPGQGLRLIYYSQIVNDFQKGDIAEGYSVSREKKESFPLTVTSAQKNPTAFYLCASSMGQGLGYTFGSGTRLTVV.

This clone appeared once. The chain combines TRBV6-4 with TRBJ2-1, with 8 bases that match TRBD2. Per germline, CDR1 MRHNA and CDR2 SNTAGT. This CDR3 spans 15 amino acids. Losses at the gene ends were 5 bases for V and 6 bases for J; bases not matched to a gene: 9. CDR3 DNA sequence: TGTGCCAGCAGTCCAAGCGGGAGTCCAGGCAATGAGCAGTTCTTC. Translated, it gives CASSPSGSPGNEQFF.

J is TRBJ2-1 and V is TRBV15; TRBD1 agrees at 7 bases. The CDR3 sequence is 17 residues long. V dropped 5 bases and J dropped 5; count of bases not matched to a gene: 15. From germline, CDR1 is LNHNV and CDR2 YYDKDF (reference sequence). The CDR3: CATSRIQTGPGNNEQFF. DNA of the CDR3: TGTGCCACCAGCCGAATTCAGACAGGGCCTGGGAACAATGAGCAGTTCTTC.